This T cell receptor (beta chain) is drawn from a study of blood T cells in healthy people across ages. Primed by a sample-barcoded 5' primer and a J-beta primer mix, a second PCR proceeded for about 7 to 11 cycles. TCRdb reanalysed the 5' RACE reads using MiXCR and keeps one entry per CDR3 protein. The sample holds 1.8 million or so distinct CDR3 sequences, 39% seen once. This CDR3 comprises 13 residues. The receptor's source is a human donor in good health. The J gene is TRBJ2-5, the V gene TRBV12-3 or TRBV12-4; D is ambiguous. The DNA end is more similar to TRBJ2-1, so the J call may be wrong. Sequenced: blood. This chain's CDR3 is CASSFVLQETQFF. CDR3 coding DNA: TGTGCCAGCAGTTTTGTTCTACAAGAGACCCAGTTCTTC.